These T cell receptor beta chains were read from a single sample in a study of blood T cell repertoires in COVID-19. Sequencing used immunoSEQ multiplex PCR; TCRdb keeps in-frame clones, though not all of them. Of some 170,000 clones listed, roughly 90% are singletons. Specimen: PBMCs or T cells enriched from blood (not recorded which). Receptors were obtained from a human donor with acute COVID-19. The donor label of this sample is uncertain. CDR3s include the opening cysteine and the closing phenylalanine or tryptophan. A D gene is named only where the DNA matches it firmly. Only some rows state a clone size, as once, few, many or a class for expanded clones.

CASGLVAGLRYNEQFF,TGTGCTAGTGGTTTGGTAGCGGGCTTACGATACAATGAGCAGTTCTTC,TRBV12-5,.,TRBJ2-1,.
CASIPRTGYTDTQYF,TGTGCCAGCATCCCCAGGACTGGATACACAGATACGCAGTATTTT,TRBV21-1,.,TRBJ2-3,.
CASSQAGGLTDTQYF,TGTGCCAGCAGTCAAGCGGGGGGGCTCACAGATACGCAGTATTTT,TRBV2,TRBD2,TRBJ2-3,.
CASSLATGNSPLHF,TGTGCCAGCAGCTTAGCAACAGGGAATTCACCCCTCCACTTT,TRBV7-9,.,TRBJ1-6,few
CASSVAGELFF,TGTGCCAGCAGCGTAGCTGGGGAGCTGTTTTTT,TRBV9,.,TRBJ2-2,.
CASSGHYEQYF,TGTGCCAGCAGTGGTCACTACGAGCAGTACTTC,TRBV2,.,TRBJ2-7,.
CASSLTLVPGELFF,TGTGCCAGCAGCCTAACCCTAGTACCCGGGGAGCTGTTTTTT,TRBV9,.,TRBJ2-2,.
CASSEAAHTDTQYF,TGTGCCAGTAGTGAGGCGGCCCACACAGATACGCAGTATTTT,TRBV19,.,TRBJ2-3,.
CASSQESERGGSYEQYF,TGTGCCAGCAGCCAAGAAAGTGAGCGGGGGGGCTCTTACGAGCAGTACTTC,TRBV3-1/TRBV3-2,TRBD2,TRBJ2-7,.
CASSIEDGTGVEQYF,TGTGCCAGTAGTATTGAGGACGGGACAGGGGTCGAGCAGTACTTC,TRBV19,TRBD1,TRBJ2-7,once
CASSPGSWEQFF,TGTGCCAGCTCACCCGGTAGTTGGGAGCAGTTCTTC,TRBV18,.,TRBJ2-1,once